This TCR beta chain is drawn from a study of control samples from healthy donors and cancer patients. Generated by immunoSEQ multiplex PCR, the TCRdb table keeps only in-frame clones and is missing some. Here the sample spans 120,000 to 150,000 clones, more than 85% being singletons. The sequence was collected from a man in his late teens or twenties in good health. Sequencing input: blood.

The CDR3 protein is CASSLALGGAGEQYF. CDR3 DNA sequence: TGCGCCAGCAGCTTGGCCCTCGGGGGGGCGGGCGAGCAGTACTTC. The chain links TRBV5-1 to TRBJ2-7, with TRBD2 matching over 8 bases. V lost 0 bases and J lost 6; bases outside the gene matches: 8. Germline assignment: CDR1 SGHRS and CDR2 YFSETQ. This CDR3 has 15 amino acids.